Ten or more counts support the clone carrying this T cell receptor (beta chain). The antigen is not known. This sample was taken from a study of T cell repertoires in cytomegalovirus infection. Study at large: HLA-B-restricted CMV epitopes that are well studied, plus recently identified HLA-C-restricted ones, were used by the study. Indications came from public TCR beta signatures; they pointed to CMV infection and to a matching HLA type. Study conclusions and caveats: It was HLA-C-restricted CMV-specific TCR beta clonotypes that dominated the response ex vivo. Cumulative frequency (of public TCR beta family members) identified carriers of CMV plus the relevant HLA.

MiXCR, applied by TCRdb to the reads, yields one record per CDR3 protein. The sample shows around 770,000 distinct CDR3 sequences, roughly 28% of them seen only once. Trimming at V came to 6 bases and at J to 5 bases, leaving 8 bases not matched to a gene. The germline V gene encodes CDR1 SGHTA and CDR2 FQGNSA. The CDR3 length is 15 residues. The chain recombines TRBV7-2 with TRBJ2-5; 11 bases are a match to TRBD2. The sequence came from a human donor in good health (CMV status not recorded). Some clones in this sample may be carry-over from other donors' samples. The sample consisted of cultured CD8+ T cells from PBMCs, taken from culture after CMV antigen stimulation. The CDR3 DNA sequence: TGTGCCAGCAGTCCTATAGCGGGGGGGAAGGAGACCCAGTACTTC. It codes for CASSPIAGGKETQYF.